The source of this TCR beta chain is a study of human versus mouse CDR3 diversity and MHC coevolution. V lost 4 bases, J lost 3 bases, and 3 bases stayed unmatched. CDR1 and CDR2 from the germline V gene are SGHRS and YFSETQ. The CDR3 is 14 residues long. TCRdb's copy holds only in-frame clones and misses some; the assay was immunoSEQ multiplex PCR. The data hold roughly 86,000 clones, with about 93% observed a single time. The receptor was derived from a person between 25 and 75 years old in good health. Specimen: naive CD4+ T cells from blood. Documented subset: CD45RO-negative CD62L-positive naive CD4 T cells. This chain joins TRBV5-1 and TRBJ2-7, with 11 nucleotides matching TRBD2. CDR3: CASSTGLAVYEQYF. The CDR3 DNA reads TGCGCCAGCAGCACGGGACTAGCGGTCTACGAGCAGTACTTC.